The present TCR beta chain was sequenced within a study of beta chain features in type 1 diabetes. Whole-study findings and limits: PCR might favor shorter templates, but any such skew would affect patients and controls equally. A definitive answer on HLA type influencing TCRB rearrangement was not reached here. VDJ junctions from patients with type 1 diabetes contained fewer insertions and more deletions. Cells with high TCR expression could be over-represented by cDNA sequencing.

This clone was observed a few times. Its antigen is currently unknown. The CDR3 sequence is 13 residues long. CDR1 and CDR2 (germline): SGHNT, YYREEE (reference sequence). Trimming left V 4 bases short and J 10 bases short, with 15 bases between. cDNA synthesis used the whole RNA isolate, giving expressed TCRB sequences. Generated by immunoSEQ multiplex PCR, the TCRdb table keeps only in-frame clones and is missing some. The table records about 340,000 clones, 8% of them present only once. The receptor's source is a woman aged 18-35 years in good health. The chain uses TRBV5-4 and TRBJ2-1; D remains ambiguous. The sample was central memory CD4+ T cells from blood. The CDR3 protein is CASSAQSLGEQFF. Written as DNA, the CDR3 is TGTGCCAGCAGCGCGCAGTCGCTTGGGGAGCAGTTCTTC. Complete variable domain (other parts from reference TRBV5-4 and TRBJ2-1): ETGVTQSPTHLIKTRGQQVTLRCSSQSGHNTVSWYQQALGQGPQFIFQYYREEENGRGNFPPRFSGLQFPNYSSELNVNALELDDSALYLCASSAQSLGEQFFGPGTRLTVL.